The 19 T cell receptor beta chains reported below all come from one sample, sequenced in a study of vaccination effects on CD4 cells after COVID-19. These TCRs' antigens remain unknown. The table came from immunoSEQ multiplex PCR; TCRdb's copy has only in-frame clones and leaves some out. The data contain 60,000 to 90,000 clones, approximately 82% of them singletons. Sequencing was preceded by expansion of antigen-specific CD4+ T cells with viral peptide pools in the ViraFEST assay. Subsequent to approximately 9 days of culture, CD4+ T cells were isolated. Participants were vaccinated with two doses of either the BNT162b2 or mRNA-1273 vaccine. Sequencing was performed on CD4+ T cells from PBMCs cultured with HCoV-229E spike peptides, taken after COVID-19 vaccination. These TCRs come from a human donor who received a COVID-19 vaccine.

The chain uses TRBV19 and TRBJ1-2; a possible D gene is TRBD1 (5 bases). Trimming cost V 7 bases and J 0 bases, with 15 bases left between them. This CDR3 spans 15 amino acids. Per the germline V gene, CDR1 is LNHDA and CDR2 is SQIVND (reference sequence). The CDR3 sequence: CASTIKQESNYGYTF. The CDR3 nucleotides read TGTGCCAGTACGATTAAACAGGAATCTAACTATGGCTACACCTTC.

The chain is built from TRBV11-2 and TRBJ2-7; 8 bases agree with TRBD1. V shed 5 bases, J shed 3 bases, and the junction held 3 bases outside the gene matches. Germline CDR1 and CDR2: SGHAT and FQNNGV. The CDR3 extends over 13 amino acids. CDR3 region: CASSVDRGYEQYV. The CDR3 nucleotides read TGTGCCAGCAGCGTTGACAGGGGCTACGAGCAGTACGTC.

This sequence joins TRBV5-7 and TRBJ1-1; no definite D call. TRBV5-7 is given ORF status, its function remaining uncertain. The CDR3 loop spans 10 amino acids. The CDR3 region has the DNA TGTGCACAAATGAACACTGAAGCTTTCTTT. Its protein is CAQMNTEAFF.

This chain uses TRBV6-5 with TRBJ2-1, with a tentative D call TRBD1 (5 bases). Germline V gene lookup returns CDR1 MNHEY and CDR2 SVGAGI. This CDR3 region has 13 residues. Trimming removed 7 bases from V and 3 bases from J, with 10 bases in between. CDR3 residues: CASKRGYYNEQFF. The CDR3 nucleotides are TGTGCCAGCAAAAGGGGTTACTACAATGAGCAGTTCTTC.

The V gene is TRBV6-5, the J gene TRBJ1-3; D is uncertain. Germline CDR1 is MNHEY and CDR2 is SVGAGI. The CDR3 runs to 15 residues. Trimming pared 8 bases from V and 0 bases from J, leaving 14 bases between. CDR3 DNA: TGTGCCAGCCGACCCGACCGGAGCTCTGGAAACACCATATATTTT. Its translation: CASRPDRSSGNTIYF.

CDR3 DNA: TGTGCCACCAGTATGGCGAACACCGGGGAGCTGTTTTTT. The encoded protein is CATSMANTGELFF. The rearrangement uses TRBV24-1 and TRBJ2-2; D not certain. Germline V lookup: CDR1 KGHDR, CDR2 SFDVKD. Between the trimmed V and J ends, which lost 6 bases and 0 bases, there was a span of 4 bases. CDR3 length equals 13 residues.

The V gene is TRBV3-1 (or the pseudogene TRBV3-2), the J gene TRBJ2-5, with D possibly being TRBD1 (6 bases). The CDR3 length is 15 residues. Trimming took 1 base from V and 3 from J, leaving 12 bases between them. The V gene's germline CDR1 is LGHDT and CDR2 YNNKEL (reference sequence). In DNA, the CDR3 is TGTGCCAGCAGCCAAGTCCTCCAGGGGAAAGAGACCCAGTACTTC. This encodes CASSQVLQGKETQYF.

The rearrangement joins TRBV12-3 or TRBV12-4 to TRBJ2-7; D call uncertain. V was trimmed by 0 bases and J by 7 bases, leaving 10 bases between them. The CDR3 loop spans 13 amino acids. CDR3 region: CASSLAGRREQYV. The DNA for the CDR3 is TGTGCCAGCAGTTTAGCAGGCAGGCGGGAGCAGTACGTC.

The J gene is TRBJ1-5, the V gene TRBV6-5; D not certain. The germline V gene encodes CDR1 MNHEY and CDR2 SVGAGI. Trimming left V 6 bases short and J 4 bases short, with 10 bases between. The CDR3 is 13 amino acids. CDR3 residues: CASRLQSNQPQHF. In DNA, the CDR3 is TGTGCCAGCAGACTACAGAGTAATCAGCCCCAGCATTTT.

The J gene is TRBJ2-5, the V gene TRBV7-2, with D possibly TRBD2 on 6 matching bases. Germline V gene sequence: CDR1 SGHTA, CDR2 FQGNSA. The V end lost 0 bases, the J end lost 5 bases, and 13 bases lay between the germline ends. The CDR3 length is 15 residues. The chain's CDR3 is CASSLATSFSETQYF. The CDR3 nucleotides read TGTGCCAGCAGCTTAGCGACTAGTTTTTCGGAGACCCAGTACTTC.

J is TRBJ2-2 and V is TRBV18; the D gene is possibly TRBD2 (6 bases). This CDR3 has 16 residues. Trimming took off 4 bases at V and 2 bases at J, with 14 bases between the two ends. Germline values: CDR1 KGHSH, CDR2 LQKENI. For the CDR3, the DNA is TGTGCCAGCTCACTACTACTAGCAGCCAACACCGGGGAGCTGTTTTTT. Translated, it gives CASSLLLAANTGELFF.

The table lists this clone with a few counts. This rearrangement joins TRBV2 to TRBJ2-2; D remains ambiguous. Germline assignment: CDR1 SNHLY and CDR2 FYNNEI. CDR3 size: 13 residues. Deletions cut 6 bases from V and 5 bases from J, with 10 bases between. CDR3 amino acids: CASRRLKTGELFF. The DNA for the CDR3 is TGTGCCAGCAGGCGGTTGAAGACCGGGGAGCTGTTTTTT.

This chain uses TRBV18 with TRBJ1-2; D unresolved. This CDR3 contains 11 residues. CDR1 KGHSH and CDR2 LQKENI come from the germline V gene. Trimming shortened V by 2 bases and J by 2 bases, and 0 bases separated the two germline ends. The CDR3: CASSPNYGYTF. DNA for the CDR3: TGTGCCAGCTCACCAAACTATGGCTACACCTTC.

The chain's CDR3 is CASSLAAGWTGAGETQYF. The CDR3 region has the DNA TGTGCCAGCAGCTTAGCAGCAGGGTGGACAGGGGCGGGGGAGACCCAGTACTTC. This chain uses TRBV11-2 with TRBJ2-5; 9 bases line up with TRBD1. The CDR3 loop spans 18 amino acids. Unmatched junction bases numbered 14, after V lost 1 base and J lost 5 bases. Germline values: CDR1 SGHAT, CDR2 FQNNGV. The full variable domain, in which reference TRBV11-2 and TRBJ2-5 provide the parts outside the CDR3, is EAGVAQSPRYKIIEKRQSVAFWCNPISGHATLYWYQQILGQGPKLLIQFQNNGVVDDSQLPKDRFSAERLKGVDSTLKIQPAKLEDSAVYLCASSLAAGWTGAGETQYFGPGTRLLVL.

This rearrangement joins TRBV9 to TRBJ1-1; maybe TRBD1 (6 bases). The V end lost 3 bases, the J end lost 0 bases, and 9 bases lay between the germline ends. Germline lookup yields CDR1 SGDLS and CDR2 YYNGEE. This CDR3 is built from 14 residues. In DNA, the CDR3 is TGTGCCAGCAGCGGGACAGCCATGAACACTGAAGCTTTCTTT. It specifies CASSGTAMNTEAFF.

The CDR3 DNA sequence: TGCGCCAGCAGCCAAGTCAGGGACACCGGGGAGCTGTTTTTT. As protein: CASSQVRDTGELFF. V is TRBV4-1 and J is TRBJ2-2; tentative D call: TRBD1 (5 bases). Germline CDR1 reads MGHRA; CDR2 reads YSYEKL. This CDR3 spans 14 amino acids. The V end was cut by 1 base, the J end by 3 bases, with 6 bases between.

The genes are TRBV5-4 and TRBJ1-3; D is possibly TRBD1 (6 bases). This CDR3 has 16 residues. Trimming removed 0 bases at V and 5 bases at J, with 15 bases between. Germline loops: CDR1 SGHNT, CDR2 YYREEE (reference sequence). The CDR3 nucleotides read TGTGCCAGCAGCTTGGCCGGCGCTGGGGGCAGAAACACCATATATTTT. It is translated as CASSLAGAGGRNTIYF.

V gene TRBV7-2 combines with J gene TRBJ1-4; 7 nucleotides line up with TRBD1. Germline V gene sequence: CDR1 SGHTA, CDR2 FQGNSA. This CDR3 is built from 15 residues. V trimming: 1 base; J trimming: 4 bases; junction bases outside the gene matches: 3. CDR3: CASSLGTGDNEKLFF. Written as DNA, the CDR3 is TGTGCCAGCAGCTTAGGGACAGGAGATAATGAAAAACTGTTTTTT.

This clone turned up a few times. The chain combines TRBV28 with TRBJ1-1; D gene ambiguous. Germline CDR1 and CDR2: MDHEN and SYDVKM. The CDR3 runs 16 residues. Deletions cut 1 base from V and 0 bases from J, with 12 bases between. CDR3 coding DNA: TGTGCCAGCAGTTTATCGGAGGCACGCTTGAACACTGAAGCTTTCTTT. Amino acid sequence: CASSLSEARLNTEAFF.